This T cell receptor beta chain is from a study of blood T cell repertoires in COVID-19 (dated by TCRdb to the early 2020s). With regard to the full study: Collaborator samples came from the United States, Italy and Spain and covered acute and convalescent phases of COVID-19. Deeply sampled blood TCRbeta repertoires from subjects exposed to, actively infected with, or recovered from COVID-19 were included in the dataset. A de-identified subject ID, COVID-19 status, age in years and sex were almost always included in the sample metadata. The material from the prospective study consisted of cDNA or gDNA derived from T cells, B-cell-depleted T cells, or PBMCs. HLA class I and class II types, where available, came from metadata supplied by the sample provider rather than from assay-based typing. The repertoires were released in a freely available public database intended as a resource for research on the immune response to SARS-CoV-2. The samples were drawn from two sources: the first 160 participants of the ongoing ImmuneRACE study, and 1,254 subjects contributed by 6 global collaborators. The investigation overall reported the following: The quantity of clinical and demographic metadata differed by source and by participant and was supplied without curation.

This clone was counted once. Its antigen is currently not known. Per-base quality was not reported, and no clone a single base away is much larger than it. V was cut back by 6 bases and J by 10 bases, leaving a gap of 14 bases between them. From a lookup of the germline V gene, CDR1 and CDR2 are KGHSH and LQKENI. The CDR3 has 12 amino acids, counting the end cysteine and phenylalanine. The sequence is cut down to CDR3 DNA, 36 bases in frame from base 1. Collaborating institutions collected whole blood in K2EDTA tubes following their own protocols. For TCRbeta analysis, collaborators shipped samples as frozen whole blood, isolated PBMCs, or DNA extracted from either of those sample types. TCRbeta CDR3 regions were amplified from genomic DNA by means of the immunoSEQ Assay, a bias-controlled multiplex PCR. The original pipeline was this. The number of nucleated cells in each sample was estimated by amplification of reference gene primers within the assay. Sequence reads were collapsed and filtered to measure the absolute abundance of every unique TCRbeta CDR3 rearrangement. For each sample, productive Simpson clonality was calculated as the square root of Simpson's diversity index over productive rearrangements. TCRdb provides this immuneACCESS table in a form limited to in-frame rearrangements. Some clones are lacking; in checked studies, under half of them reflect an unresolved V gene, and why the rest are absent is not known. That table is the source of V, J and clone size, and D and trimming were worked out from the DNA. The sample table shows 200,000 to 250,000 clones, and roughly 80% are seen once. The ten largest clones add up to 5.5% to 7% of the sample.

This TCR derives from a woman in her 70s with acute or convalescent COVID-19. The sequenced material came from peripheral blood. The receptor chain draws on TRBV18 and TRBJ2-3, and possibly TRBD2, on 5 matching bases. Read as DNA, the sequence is TGTGCCAGCTCCCCCGGGGAAGAGGCGCAGTATTTT. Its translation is CASSPGEEAQYF.